This T cell receptor beta chain was sequenced for a study of beta chain features in type 1 diabetes (dated by TCRdb to 2016 to 2019). Regarding the study in general: No differences in mean age, gender distribution, total cell number or subset yield were found between patients and healthy donors. Across all samples, fewer than 130 million sorted cells were examined, and cell number per subset correlated strongly with RNA yield. In the study, recently diagnosed type 1 diabetes patients and matched healthy donors were compared on the TCRB repertoires of their sorted circulating CD4+ T cell subsets. Regulatory and stem cell-like memory subsets were obtained from only 8 patients and roughly 8 healthy donors, while naive and central memory subsets were obtained from all 30 or so donors. Overall study results and their limits: HLA sub-analyses involved small numbers of individuals, so any influence of HLA type on TCRB rearrangement remained unresolved. Naive, central memory and regulatory TCRB repertoires appeared to be more similar among patients than among healthy donors. Because cDNA was sequenced instead of genomic DNA, activated cells with high expression could be over-represented, although the groups did not differ in activation or CD3 levels. In all four CD4+ subsets, TCRB CDR3 length was moderately but significantly shorter in type 1 diabetes patients. Shorter templates might have been favored by PCR, but patient and control samples were amplified and corrected together, so both groups would have been affected equally by any skew. At VDJ recombination sites, patients with type 1 diabetes made fewer insertions and deleted more nucleotides, a pattern implying thymic rearrangement abnormalities.

A single peripheral blood draw of approximately 120 mL on average was collected from each donor into heparinised tubes. A BD FACSAria II was used to sort naive, central memory, regulatory and stem cell-like memory CD4+ T cells with a panel that included CD45RO, CCR7, CD25, CD127, CD95 and CD27. A purity above 98% was achieved for all sorted populations. PBMCs were separated immediately by Lymphoprep density gradient centrifugation and were stained directly, without being cultured. To minimize batch effects, samples were stained and sorted in pairs, one healthy donor with one patient per experiment. The High Capacity cDNA Reverse Transcription Kit was used to reverse transcribe all of the isolated RNA, meaning that expressed TCRB transcripts were what got sequenced. Deep immunoSEQ sequencing was performed on naive, central memory and regulatory T cell samples, with an average of roughly 4 million total reads per sample. After sorted cells were lysed in RLT buffer, RNA was extracted with DNase-treated RNeasy Micro or Mini kits, with the choice depending on cell number. To prevent cross-contamination, each cell subset was processed individually, whereas patient and healthy donor samples were processed jointly. Using the immunoSEQ multiplex PCR, TCRB sequences were amplified from cDNA into 87-bp fragments spanning the CDR3 region. Amplicons were sequenced on the Illumina HiSeq platform. In the paper's pipeline: Synthetic template baselines were used to correct PCR bias computationally, reads within Hamming distance 2 were collapsed together, and singletons that could not be merged were discarded. Reads were aligned against IMGT so that V, D and J genes, CDR3 length and insertions or deletions at six rearrangement sites could be assigned. Clonotype counts were normalized to sorted cell number within each subset before computing true diversity and Gini coefficients with the tcR R package. The overlap coefficient, calculated on TCRB nucleotide sequences, was used to measure repertoire sharing. Out-of-frame TCRB sequences from naive cells were analyzed as a proxy for the pre-selection repertoire. TCRdb retrieved this table from immuneACCESS and kept in-frame rearrangements only. Not all clones are present; in checked studies, unresolved V genes account for under half, and no reason is known for the remainder. Clonal size and the V and J genes are those of that table, whereas D and trimming came from the DNA. For this sample the table gives around 240,000 clones, of which over 7.5% were detected only once. The ten largest clones represent just under 0.035% of the sample.

For CDR1 and CDR2, the germline V gene lists SGHTA and FQGNSA. Its CDR3 holds 14 amino acids, cysteine through phenylalanine. Just CDR3 DNA is preserved here, 42 bases in frame from base 1. V drops 5 bases and J drops 7 bases, leaving 17 bases in between. Turning to this clone: What this receptor recognizes is not known. Per-nucleotide qualities are absent, and no much larger clonotype sits a single base away.

The TCR comes from a woman between 18 and 30 years old in good health. This chain joins TRBV7-2 to TRBJ1-2, and possibly TRBD1, on 5 matching bases. Sequencing was done on a sample of naive CD4+ T cells from blood. Interpreted using the paper, the cell subset or site label stands for: true naive CD4+ T cells. The CDR3 sequence is CASSARDSSTGYTF. The nucleotide sequence is given as TGTGCCAGCAGCGCCCGGGACTCCTCAACTGGCTACACCTTC.